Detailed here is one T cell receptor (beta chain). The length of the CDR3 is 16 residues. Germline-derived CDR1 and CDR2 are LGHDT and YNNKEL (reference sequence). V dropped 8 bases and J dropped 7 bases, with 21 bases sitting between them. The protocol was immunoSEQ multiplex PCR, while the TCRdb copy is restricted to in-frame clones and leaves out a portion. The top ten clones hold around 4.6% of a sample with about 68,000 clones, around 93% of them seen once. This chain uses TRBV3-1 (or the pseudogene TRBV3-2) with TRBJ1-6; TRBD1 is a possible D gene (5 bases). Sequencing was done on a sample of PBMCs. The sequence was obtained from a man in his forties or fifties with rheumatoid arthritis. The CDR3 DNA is TGTGCCAGCCGCAGAAAGGACATCGGGCCAAATTCACCCCTCCACTTT. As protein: CASRRKDIGPNSPLHF.